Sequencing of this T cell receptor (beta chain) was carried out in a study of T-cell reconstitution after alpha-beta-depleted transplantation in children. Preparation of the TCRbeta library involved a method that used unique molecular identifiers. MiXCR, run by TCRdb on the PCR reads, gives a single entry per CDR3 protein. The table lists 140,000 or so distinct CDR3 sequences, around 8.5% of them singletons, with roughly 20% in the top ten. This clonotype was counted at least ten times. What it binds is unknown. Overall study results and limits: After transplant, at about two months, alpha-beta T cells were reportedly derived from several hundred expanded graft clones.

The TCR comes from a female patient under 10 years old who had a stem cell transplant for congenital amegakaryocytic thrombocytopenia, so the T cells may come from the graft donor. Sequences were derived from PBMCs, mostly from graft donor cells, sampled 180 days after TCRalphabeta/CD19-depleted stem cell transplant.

The CDR3 loop is CASTRDSTDTQYF. The CDR3 DNA sequence: TGTGCCAGCACCAGGGACAGCACAGATACGCAGTATTTT. The V gene is TRBV12-3 or TRBV12-4, the J gene TRBJ2-3, with D possibly called TRBD1 or TRBD2 (5 bases each). The CDR3 spans 13 residues. V was shortened by 7 bases and J by 0 bases, with 8 bases between the two germline ends.